Listed below are T cell receptor beta chains from one sample, sequenced in a study of patients and donors after allogeneic stem cell transplantation. TCRdb re-called the RT-PCR reads with MiXCR, one entry per CDR3 protein. The profile covers over 150,000 distinct CDR3 sequences, with approximately 30% appearing a single time and about 3.3% taken by the ten largest. The sample consisted of blood, either unsorted or a sorted T cell fraction (not recorded which). The receptors come from a human donor who was either an allogeneic HSCT recipient or a stem cell or donor lymphocyte infusion donor (not recorded which). It is not recorded whose cells these are; they may come from a transplant donor. CDR3s include the opening cysteine and the closing phenylalanine or tryptophan. A D gene is named only where the DNA matches it firmly. Clone size is stated in some rows and not others, as once, few, many or a class when expanded.

DNA: TGTGCCAGCAGCCCTTGGGCAGGGACTAGCGGAAACCAAGAGACCCAGTACTTC; CDR3: CASSPWAGTSGNQETQYF; length: 18; D: TRBD2; V: TRBV4-2; J: TRBJ2-5; size: NA
DNA: TGCAGTGCTAGAGAAAACAGGCGCTCCTACGAGCAGTACTTC; CDR3: CSARENRRSYEQYF; length: 14; D: NA; V: TRBV20-1; J: TRBJ2-7; size: NA
DNA: TGCAGCGTTTCGGATTGGACAGACTCCTACGAGCAGTACTTC; CDR3: CSVSDWTDSYEQYF; length: 14; D: NA; V: TRBV29-1; J: TRBJ2-7; size: few
DNA: TGCAGTGCTAGGGGTCCGGGAGGGCCGGGAGAGCAGTTCTTC; CDR3: CSARGPGGPGEQFF; length: 14; D: TRBD2; V: TRBV20-1; J: TRBJ2-1; size: NA
DNA: TGTGCCACCGGGACAGGGGAGTCTCAGCCCCAGCATTTT; CDR3: CATGTGESQPQHF; length: 13; D: TRBD1; V: TRBV10-3; J: TRBJ1-5; size: few
DNA: TGTGCCAGCAGCCGCTCCTGGACGGGGGACTATGGCTACACCTTC; CDR3: CASSRSWTGDYGYTF; length: 15; D: NA; V: TRBV7-2; J: TRBJ1-2; size: NA
DNA: TGTGCCAGCAGGTACAGGGGCGAGCAGTACTTC; CDR3: CASRYRGEQYF; length: 11; D: TRBD1; V: TRBV12-3/TRBV12-4; J: TRBJ2-7; size: few
DNA: TGTGCCAGCTCACCAGGCGGGACCCAGGAGACCCAGTACTTC; CDR3: CASSPGGTQETQYF; length: 14; D: NA; V: TRBV18; J: TRBJ2-5; size: NA
DNA: TGTGCCAGCAGTTTCTGGGGGACTAGCGGGGGCTCCTACAATGAGCAGTTCTTC; CDR3: CASSFWGTSGGSYNEQFF; length: 18; D: TRBD2; V: TRBV27; J: TRBJ2-1; size: NA
DNA: TGCAGTGCTAGCCGGCTCAGCAGGGGAGGCTATGGCTACACCTTC; CDR3: CSASRLSRGGYGYTF; length: 15; D: NA; V: TRBV20-1; J: TRBJ1-2; size: many
DNA: TGTGCCAGCAGCTTAAGGGGGATAGTAGGTCAGCCCCAGCATTTT; CDR3: CASSLRGIVGQPQHF; length: 15; D: NA; V: TRBV12-3/TRBV12-4; J: TRBJ1-5; size: many
DNA: TGTGCCAGCAGCTTAGGGCATTGGGGCACTGAAGCTTTCTTT; CDR3: CASSLGHWGTEAFF; length: 14; D: NA; V: TRBV7-2; J: TRBJ1-1; size: few
DNA: TGTGCCAGCAGCACGACAGGGCCCTACAATCAGCCCCAGCATTTT; CDR3: CASSTTGPYNQPQHF; length: 15; D: TRBD1; V: TRBV12-3/TRBV12-4; J: TRBJ1-5; size: few
DNA: TGCAGTGCCAAGGAGGGAACCGGGGAGCAGTACTTC; CDR3: CSAKEGTGEQYF; length: 12; D: NA; V: TRBV20-1; J: TRBJ2-7; size: NA
DNA: TGCAGCCTACTAGGACGGCTGAACACTGAAGCTTTCTTT; CDR3: CSLLGRLNTEAFF; length: 13; D: NA; V: TRBV20-1; J: TRBJ1-1; size: NA
DNA: TGTGCCAGCAGCCCAACCGGGACAGTCGACTATGGCTACACCTTC; CDR3: CASSPTGTVDYGYTF; length: 15; D: TRBD1; V: TRBV7-3; J: TRBJ1-2; size: few